Below, 9 T cell receptor beta chains from the same sample are listed, as sequenced in a study of cytomegalovirus exposure and HLA in healthy donors. Primers included in the PCR were 60 Vbeta and 13 Jbeta primers. Clones were sequenced by immunoSEQ multiplex PCR, and TCRdb holds only the in-frame ones, with some missing. The sample contains about 130,000 clones, roughly 80% of which appear only once. The sample consisted of PBMCs. These receptors were obtained from a man in his thirties or forties in good health and CMV-seropositive.

The rearrangement uses TRBV4-3 and TRBJ1-2; D unresolved. Between the trimmed V and J ends, which lost 0 bases and 4 bases, there was a span of 12 bases. This CDR3 spans 15 amino acids. The germline V gene has CDR1 LGHNA and CDR2 YSLEER. CDR3 coding DNA: TGCGCCAGCAGCCAAGATCACTCTTCGATCTATGGCTACACCTTC. Protein product: CASSQDHSSIYGYTF.

This rearrangement joins TRBV5-4 to TRBJ2-2; perhaps TRBD1 as D (5 bases). V lost 2 bases and J lost 1, with 6 bases in between. This CDR3 is 14 amino acids long. Germline V CDR1 and CDR2: SGHNT, YYREEE (reference sequence). CDR3 DNA sequence: TGTGCCAGCAGCTTTGACAGGAACACCGGGGAGCTGTTTTTT. This codes for CASSFDRNTGELFF.

The chain joins TRBV29-1 to TRBJ2-1, with TRBD2 matching over 8 bases. Per the germline V gene, CDR1 is SQVTM and CDR2 is ANQGSEA. The V gene end was trimmed by 6 bases and the J gene end by 1 base; junction bases not matched to a gene: 2. The CDR3 consists of 13 residues. The CDR3 loop is CSVTGGSYNEQFF. The DNA for the CDR3 is TGCAGCGTCACGGGAGGGTCCTACAATGAGCAGTTCTTC.

This chain joins TRBV27 and TRBJ2-5; D unresolved. The CDR3 has 12 residues. Trimming removed 4 bases from V and 11 bases from J, with 14 bases in between. Germline CDR1 reads MNHEY; CDR2 reads SMNVEV (reference sequence). CDR3 in DNA: TGTGCCAGCAGTTCCGCCTTCATGGAGCAGTACTTC. It codes for CASSSAFMEQYF.

V and J are TRBV29-1 and TRBJ1-1; perhaps TRBD1 as D (6 bases). Trimming took off 6 bases at V and 8 bases at J, with 13 bases between the two ends. This CDR3 comprises 11 residues. Germline lookup yields CDR1 SQVTM and CDR2 ANQGSEA. DNA for the CDR3: TGCAGCGTCCCTGAGGGGACAGAAGCTTTCTTT. Translated: CSVPEGTEAFF.

The chain couples TRBV2 to TRBJ1-1, with TRBD1 identical over 9 bases. Trimming cost V 4 bases and J 4 bases; bases outside gene matches: 4. CDR1 is SNHLY and CDR2 is FYNNEI in the germline V gene. The CDR3 runs 14 residues. The CDR3 reads CASSAETGGTEAFF. CDR3 DNA sequence: TGTGCCAGCAGTGCCGAGACAGGGGGCACTGAAGCTTTCTTT.

The genes are TRBV9 and TRBJ1-4, with TRBD1 identical over 11 bases. CDR1 and CDR2 from the germline V gene are SGDLS and YYNGEE. This CDR3 has 16 amino acids. After removal of 3 bases from V and 7 bases from J, the junction contained 8 bases not matched to a gene. The chain's CDR3 is CASSAHRGQGGEKLFF. CDR3 nucleotides: TGTGCCAGCAGCGCACATAGGGGACAGGGGGGTGAAAAACTGTTTTTT.

V is TRBV6-5 and J is TRBJ2-5; D is perhaps TRBD1 (6 bases). The CDR3 is made up of 13 amino acids. V was cut by 6 bases and J by 4 bases, with 12 bases left in between. The germline V gene has CDR1 MNHEY and CDR2 SVGAGI. The CDR3, as DNA: TGTGCCAGCAGGCAGGGGTTCGCAGAGACCCAGTACTTC. Translated: CASRQGFAETQYF.

V usage is TRBV28 and J usage is TRBJ1-2; possible D gene TRBD1, 5 bases. The germline CDR1 and CDR2 sequences are MDHEN and SYDVKM. This CDR3 has 13 residues. V lost 5 bases, J lost 5 bases, and 12 bases lay in between. The CDR3, as DNA: TGTGCCAGCAGTGAAGCTCAGGGTTATGGCTACACCTTC. As protein: CASSEAQGYGYTF.